The 25 T cell receptor beta chains given below trace back to one sample, sequenced in a study of blood T cell repertoires in COVID-19. The data were produced by immunoSEQ multiplex PCR, yet TCRdb's version contains in-frame clones alone and is incomplete. The table has around 100,000 clones, about nine tenths seen once. Source material: peripheral blood. These receptors all come from a man aged 50-60 years with acute or convalescent COVID-19.

This chain connects TRBV6-5 to TRBJ1-1, with TRBD1 identical over 10 bases. V lost 5 bases, J lost 5 bases, and 5 bases stayed unmatched. The germline V gene has CDR1 MNHEY and CDR2 SVGAGI. The CDR3 is made up of 14 amino acids. The CDR3 reads CASSRGTGATEAFF. As DNA, the CDR3 is TGTGCCAGCAGTCGCGGGACAGGGGCTACTGAAGCTTTCTTT.

The chain uses TRBV6-6 and TRBJ2-7; the D gene is possibly TRBD1 (6 bases). CDR3 length: 15 residues. CDR1 is MNHNY and CDR2 is SVGAGI in the germline V gene (reference sequence). Trimming removed 5 bases from V and 0 bases from J, with 14 bases in between. In DNA form, the CDR3 reads TGTGCCAGCAGTCCCATCACAGGGAACTCCTACGAGCAGTACTTC. This translates into CASSPITGNSYEQYF.

The chain uses TRBV7-9 and TRBJ2-7; 7 bases line up with TRBD2. V lost 5 bases to trimming and J lost 6 bases; unmatched junction nucleotides: 10. From germline, CDR1 is SEHNR and CDR2 FQNEAQ (reference sequence). This CDR3 is 14 amino acids long. The CDR3 nucleotides are TGTGCCAGCAGCAAAGAGGGTCTAGCGGTCGAGCAGTACTTC. Its translation is CASSKEGLAVEQYF.

This clone appeared once. The chain joins TRBV7-9 to TRBJ2-7, with TRBD2 identical over 10 bases. The CDR3 totals 16 residues. Germline V CDR1 and CDR2: SEHNR, FQNEAQ (reference sequence). After removal of 0 bases from V and 7 bases from J, the junction contained 9 bases not matched to a gene. DNA for the CDR3: TGTGCCAGCAGCTTAGCGCCAGCGGGAGGGTACGGAGAGCAGTACTTC. Translating gives CASSLAPAGGYGEQYF.

As regards this clone: The germline gene is not matched at one end of the junction; a read error may be the cause. This sequence joins TRBV27 and TRBJ2-7; D may be TRBD2 (6 bases). This CDR3 is built from 13 residues. Germline lookup yields CDR1 MNHEY and CDR2 SMNVEV (reference sequence). CDR3 residues: CASSLLPPTSPVF. Here the CDR3 DNA reads TGTGCCAGCAGTTTATTACCGCCAACTAGCCCCGTCTTC.

The gene calls are TRBV11-2 and TRBJ1-1; 7 positions match TRBD1. The CDR3 length is 16 residues. The J segment lost 4 bases and the V segment lost 4 bases, leaving 12 bases of the junction unmatched. The germline CDR1 and CDR2 sequences are SGHAT and FQNNGV. The CDR3 DNA follows: TGTGCCAGCAGCTCCCCACGGACAGGTAAAGGCACTGAAGCTTTCTTT. This codes for CASSSPRTGKGTEAFF.

The chain combines TRBV21-1 with TRBJ2-1; the DNA was not used to check the table's D call, TRBD2. TRBV21-1 counts as a pseudogene. The CDR3 extends over 18 amino acids. The CDR3 reads CASSNILWDGRALNEQFF. CDR3 DNA sequence: TGTGCCAGCAGCAATATATTGTGGGACGGGAGGGCACTCAATGAGCAGTTCTTC.

The chain has TRBV4-3 and TRBJ1-5; unclear D gene. V lost 0 bases and J 6 bases, leaving 12 bases between the germline ends. The CDR3 contains 15 residues. The germline V gene encodes CDR1 LGHNA and CDR2 YSLEER. CDR3 nucleotides: TGCGCCAGCAGCCAAGACTCGGGGATTGGTCAGCCCCAGCATTTT. Its protein product is CASSQDSGIGQPQHF.

In this sample, this clone turned up a few times. The rearrangement links TRBV10-3 to TRBJ2-1; 7 bases agree with TRBD2. CDR1 and CDR2 from the germline V gene are ENHRY and SYGVKD. CDR3 size: 16 residues. J lost 6 bases, V lost 7 bases, and 15 bases had no gene match. The CDR3 is CAITLRAGVESNEQFF. The CDR3 region has the DNA TGTGCCATCACCCTTCGGGCGGGAGTTGAGAGCAATGAGCAGTTCTTC.

This clone was seen just once. The CDR3 loop is CAWSVSVGYEQYF. In DNA form, the CDR3 reads TGTGCCTGGAGTGTCTCGGTTGGCTACGAGCAGTACTTC. The chain uses TRBV30 and TRBJ2-7; D gene uncertain. Germline V gives CDR1 GTSNPN, CDR2 SVGIG (reference sequence). V lost 0 bases, J lost 3 bases, and 9 bases lay in between. The CDR3 totals 13 residues.

This clone was seen a single time. J is TRBJ2-2 and V is TRBV5-6; 11 nucleotides align to TRBD1. The ends lost 4 bases at V and 6 bases at J; junction bases unmatched: 8. CDR3 length: 16 residues. The germline V gene encodes CDR1 SGHDT and CDR2 YYEEEE. This CDR3 is CASSGLGQGASGELFF. Here the CDR3 DNA reads TGTGCCAGCAGCGGCCTCGGACAGGGGGCGTCCGGGGAGCTGTTTTTT.

V usage is TRBV19 and J usage is TRBJ2-4; 8 bases match TRBD2. V shed 4 bases and J 7 bases; nucleotides not matched to a gene: 6. The germline CDR1 and CDR2 sequences are LNHDA and SQIVND (reference sequence). The CDR3 sequence is 14 residues long. The CDR3: CASSRGLEENIQYF. CDR3 nucleotide sequence: TGTGCCAGTAGTAGGGGACTAGAGGAGAACATTCAGTACTTC.

The rearrangement joins TRBV27 to TRBJ1-2; D remains ambiguous. Germline V CDR1 and CDR2: MNHEY, SMNVEV (reference sequence). This CDR3 is 13 amino acids long. V was cut by 5 bases and J by 1 base, with 8 bases left in between. CDR3 in DNA: TGTGCCAGCAGTCCTCAGGTTAACTATGGCTACACCTTC. It translates to CASSPQVNYGYTF.

This chain links TRBV27 with TRBJ2-5, with TRBD1 identical over 8 bases. The CDR3 has 16 amino acids. Germline CDR1 and CDR2: MNHEY and SMNVEV (reference sequence). The junction had 15 bases not matched to a gene; V was cut back by 5 bases and J by 7 bases. CDR3 sequence: CASSARDTPGTGTQYF. The CDR3 DNA reads as TGTGCCAGCAGTGCGCGCGACACCCCCGGGACAGGGACCCAGTACTTC.

This CDR3 is CASSQGAGGSYEQYF. CDR3 bases: TGCGCCAGCAGCCAAGGAGCGGGAGGGTCCTACGAGCAGTACTTC. This rearrangement joins TRBV4-1 to TRBJ2-7; 10 nucleotides match TRBD2. V dropped 1 base and J dropped 1; count of bases not matched to a gene: 1. Germline V gene data show CDR1 as MGHRA and CDR2 as YSYEKL. The CDR3 consists of 15 residues.

V usage is TRBV7-9 and J usage is TRBJ1-1; D possibly corresponds to TRBD1 (5 bases). Germline loops: CDR1 SEHNR, CDR2 FQNEAQ (reference sequence). Trimming took 1 base from V and 3 from J, leaving 9 bases between them. The CDR3 has 14 residues. CDR3 DNA: TGTGCCAGCAGCTTAGAGGGGACTTACACTGAAGCTTTCTTT. It is translated as CASSLEGTYTEAFF.

The rearrangement uses TRBV3-1 (or the pseudogene TRBV3-2) and TRBJ1-1; D ambiguous. Between the trimmed V and J ends, which lost 4 bases and 3 bases, there was a span of 6 bases. CDR3 length equals 12 residues. The germline V gene has CDR1 LGHDT and CDR2 YNNKEL (reference sequence). The CDR3 coding sequence is TGTGCCAGCAGCCTCCGGGACACTGAAGCTTTCTTT. Residues: CASSLRDTEAFF.

J is TRBJ2-2 and V is TRBV19, with D tentatively TRBD2 (6 bases). Trimming removed 5 bases from V and 4 bases from J, with 8 bases in between. This CDR3 spans 13 amino acids. Germline V lookup: CDR1 LNHDA, CDR2 SQIVND (reference sequence). The CDR3 sequence is CASSRRATGELFF. As DNA, the CDR3 is TGTGCCAGTAGTCGGAGGGCCACCGGGGAGCTGTTTTTT.

V gene TRBV18 combines with J gene TRBJ2-2; perhaps TRBD2 as D (6 bases). Germline V gene sequence: CDR1 KGHSH, CDR2 LQKENI. Between the trimmed V and J ends, which lost 7 bases and 5 bases, there was a span of 11 bases. This CDR3 region has 13 residues. The CDR3 region has the DNA TGTGCCAGCTTCCCCGGAGGGACCGGGGAGCTGTTTTTT. Translation: CASFPGGTGELFF.

V and J are TRBV2 and TRBJ1-5, with 7 bases aligning to TRBD1. Germline V gene lookup returns CDR1 SNHLY and CDR2 FYNNEI. CDR3 size: 14 residues. V was clipped by 5 bases and J by 5 bases; unmatched bases: 6. CDR3 DNA: TGTGCCAGCAGTTCCCAGGGGGAGCATCAGCCCCAGCATTTT. Its translation: CASSSQGEHQPQHF.

The V call is TRBV5-1, the J call TRBJ1-6, with 7 bases identical to TRBD1. V lost 3 bases and J lost 3; bases outside the gene matches: 0. The CDR3 runs to 14 residues. Germline V gene lookup returns CDR1 SGHRS and CDR2 YFSETQ. In DNA form, the CDR3 reads TGCGCCAGCAGCTCAGGGGGCTATAATTCACCCCTCCACTTT. The encoded protein is CASSSGGYNSPLHF.

The chain recombines TRBV5-1 with TRBJ2-1, with D tentatively TRBD2 (5 bases). The V end lost 0 bases, the J end lost 0 bases, and 7 bases lay between the germline ends. CDR1 is SGHRS and CDR2 is YFSETQ in the germline V gene. This CDR3 comprises 15 residues. The CDR3 nucleotides are TGCGCCAGCAGCTTGGAAGGGAGCTCCTACAATGAGCAGTTCTTC. Translated, it gives CASSLEGSSYNEQFF.

The rearrangement links TRBV9 to TRBJ1-1, with no clear D. The CDR3 length is 15 residues. Trimming removed 0 bases from V and 5 bases from J, with 14 bases in between. CDR1 SGDLS and CDR2 YYNGEE come from the germline V gene. The CDR3 coding sequence is TGTGCCAGCAGCGTAGCTCAGGTTTTTGGTACTGAAGCTTTCTTT. Translation gives CASSVAQVFGTEAFF.

V and J are TRBV23-1 and TRBJ2-7; possible D gene TRBD2, 5 bases. TRBV23-1 counts as an open reading frame of uncertain function. The CDR3 has 15 residues. V was pared by 4 bases and J by 5 bases, with 18 bases between. The CDR3 DNA is TGCGCCAGCAGTCGACCCTCGGGGAGATGGAACGAGCAGTACTTC. Its protein is CASSRPSGRWNEQYF.

The rearrangement uses TRBV27 and TRBJ2-3; tentative D call: TRBD1 (7 bases). V lost 4 bases and J 1 base, leaving 21 bases between the germline ends. The CDR3 runs 18 residues. Germline CDR1 is MNHEY and CDR2 is SMNVEV (reference sequence). The CDR3 sequence: CASSYTPRTGGGTDTQYF. The CDR3 coding sequence is TGTGCCAGCAGTTATACCCCCCGGACAGGAGGGGGCACAGATACGCAGTATTTT.